The next 5 T cell receptor beta chains were all read from a single sample in a study of blood T cells in healthy people across ages. Next came a second PCR, run for about 7 to 12 cycles, which used a sample-barcoded 5' primer along with a J-beta primer mix. Using its own MiXCR run on the 5' RACE reads, TCRdb lists one record per CDR3 protein. The sample holds 650,000 to 800,000 distinct CDR3 sequences, under 45% seen once. The specimen sequenced was blood. The receptors were gathered from a man aged 60 to 69 in good health.

Comments on this clonotype: The junction and the germline gene differ at one end; a read error may be behind it. J is TRBJ2-1 and V is TRBV6-1; D remains unclear. Germline CDR1 is MNHNS and CDR2 is SASEGT. The CDR3 consists of 13 residues. CDR3 amino acids: CASSTNGYNERFF. In nucleotides, the CDR3 is TGTGCCAGCAGTACGAATGGCTACAATGAGCGGTTCTTC.

CDR3 sequence (DNA): TGTGCCAGTAGTAAGGATGGACTAGCATTCAGCCCAGATACGCAGTATTTT. The encoded protein is CASSKDGLAFSPDTQYF. The rearrangement uses TRBV19 and TRBJ2-3, with 8 positions matching TRBD2. This CDR3 is 17 amino acids long. Per germline, CDR1 LNHDA and CDR2 SQIVND (reference sequence). Trimming at V came to 4 bases and at J to 4 bases, leaving 13 bases not matched to a gene.

This clonotype came up a few times. The gene calls are TRBV5-1 and TRBJ2-3; D remains unclear. CDR1 is SGHRS and CDR2 is YFSETQ in the germline V gene. V gave up 2 bases and J gave up 4 bases, with 8 bases separating them. The CDR3 runs to 13 residues. The CDR3 bases are TGCGCCAGCAGCTTCCCTCGATCAGATACGCAGTATTTT. Translating it yields CASSFPRSDTQYF.

In its sample, this clonotype was seen many times. The chain couples TRBV28 to TRBJ1-2; D is unclear. Trimming took off 3 bases at V and 7 bases at J, with 9 bases between the two ends. The CDR3 spans 12 residues. Germline-derived CDR1 and CDR2 are MDHEN and SYDVKM. CDR3 in DNA: TGTGCCAGCAGTTTCCTCCGAGGTGGCTACACCTTC. It yields the protein CASSFLRGGYTF.

This clonotype came up a few times. The CDR3 DNA reads as TGTGCCTGGACAGGGGGCTACACTGAAGCTTTCTTT. Its translation: CAWTGGYTEAFF. V and J are TRBV30 and TRBJ1-1; 8 bases fit TRBD1. V was pared by 4 bases and J by 3 bases, with 1 base of the junction left unmatched. Germline-derived CDR1 and CDR2 are GTSNPN and SVGIG (reference sequence). The CDR3 spans 12 residues.